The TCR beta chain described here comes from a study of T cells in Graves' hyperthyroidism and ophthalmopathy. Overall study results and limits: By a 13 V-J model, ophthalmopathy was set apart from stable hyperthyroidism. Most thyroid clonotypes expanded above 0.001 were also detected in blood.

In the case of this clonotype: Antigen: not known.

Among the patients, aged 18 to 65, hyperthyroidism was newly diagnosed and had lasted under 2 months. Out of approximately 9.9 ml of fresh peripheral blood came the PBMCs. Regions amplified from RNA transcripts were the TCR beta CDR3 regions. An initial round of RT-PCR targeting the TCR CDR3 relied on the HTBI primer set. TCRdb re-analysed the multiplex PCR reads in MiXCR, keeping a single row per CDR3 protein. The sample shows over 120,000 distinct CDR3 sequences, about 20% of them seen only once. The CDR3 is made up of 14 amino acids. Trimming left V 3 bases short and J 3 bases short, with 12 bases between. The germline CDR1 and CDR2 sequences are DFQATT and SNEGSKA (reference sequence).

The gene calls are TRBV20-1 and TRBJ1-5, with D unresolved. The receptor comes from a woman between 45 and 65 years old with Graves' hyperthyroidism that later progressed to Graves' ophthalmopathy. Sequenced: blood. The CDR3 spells CSASRNVYNQPQHF. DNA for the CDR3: TGCAGTGCTAGTAGGAATGTATACAATCAGCCCCAGCATTTT.